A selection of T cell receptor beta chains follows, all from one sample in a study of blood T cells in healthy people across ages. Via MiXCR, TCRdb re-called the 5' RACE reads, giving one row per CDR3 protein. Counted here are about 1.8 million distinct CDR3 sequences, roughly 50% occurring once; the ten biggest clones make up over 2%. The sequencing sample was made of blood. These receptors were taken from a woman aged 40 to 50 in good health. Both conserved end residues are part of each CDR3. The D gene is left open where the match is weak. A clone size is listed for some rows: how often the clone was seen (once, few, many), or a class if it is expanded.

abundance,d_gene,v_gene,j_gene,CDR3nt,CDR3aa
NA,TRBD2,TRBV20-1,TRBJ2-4,TGCAGTGCTAGCCGGCGGGGGGGCGGGGCCAAAAACATTCAGTACTTC,CSASRRGGGAKNIQYF
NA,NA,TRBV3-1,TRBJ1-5,TGTGCCAGCAGCCAAGAGGGCCCTTATAGCAATCAGCCCCAGCATTTT,CASSQEGPYSNQPQHF
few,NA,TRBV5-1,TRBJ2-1,TGCGCCAGCAGCTTCCGGGACACAGACTACAATGAGCAGTTCTTC,CASSFRDTDYNEQFF
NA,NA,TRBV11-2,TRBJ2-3,TGTGCCAGCAGCTTGGACAAGGGGGGGGTTACGCAGTATTTT,CASSLDKGGVTQYF
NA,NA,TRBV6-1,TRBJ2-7,TGTGCCAGCTGTAGGGACTGGGGAAACTACGAGCAGTACTTC,CASCRDWGNYEQYF
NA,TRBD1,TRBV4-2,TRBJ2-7,TGTGCCAGCAGCCAAGGAACCGGGACAGCGACCTACGAGCAGTACTTC,CASSQGTGTATYEQYF
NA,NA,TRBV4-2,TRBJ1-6,TGTGCCAGCAACCAAGATCGGAGAAATTCACCCCTCCACTTT,CASNQDRRNSPLHF
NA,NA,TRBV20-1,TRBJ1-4,TGCAGTGCTAGAGGGGAAGCGGGGGCGTCTGGAAAACTGTTTTTT,CSARGEAGASGKLFF
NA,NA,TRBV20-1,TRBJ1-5,TGCAGTGCTAGAGGTCAGACTAGGCCCCAGCATTTT,CSARGQTRPQHF
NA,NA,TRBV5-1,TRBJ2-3,TGCGCCAGCAGCACTTATATCGGAGTAAGCACAGATACGCAGTATTTT,CASSTYIGVSTDTQYF
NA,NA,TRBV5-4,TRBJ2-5,TGTGCCAGCAGCTTGGGTGGGGGGGCCATCCAAGAGACCCAGTACTTC,CASSLGGGAIQETQYF
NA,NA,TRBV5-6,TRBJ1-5,TGTGCCAGCAGCCGCGTCAGGGGTAGCAATCAGCCCCAGCATTTT,CASSRVRGSNQPQHF
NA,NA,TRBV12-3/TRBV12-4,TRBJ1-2,TGTGCCAGCAGTTTAGAGGCAGTGATTCATGGCTACACCTTC,CASSLEAVIHGYTF
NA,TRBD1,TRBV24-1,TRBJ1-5,TGTGCCACCAGACAGGGGGCTCATCAGCCCCAGCATTTT,CATRQGAHQPQHF
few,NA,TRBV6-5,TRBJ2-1,TGTGCCAGCAGTTTCGACAGCTTTAACTCCTACAATGAGCAGTTCTTC,CASSFDSFNSYNEQFF
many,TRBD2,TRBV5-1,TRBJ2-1,TGTGCCAGCAGCTTGGGACTAGCGGGGCACAATGAGCAGTTCTTC,CASSLGLAGHNEQFF
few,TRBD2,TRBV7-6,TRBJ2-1,TGTGCCAGCAGCTTATTTCCCAGTGGACTAGCGGGGGGGAATGAGCAGTTCTTC,CASSLFPSGLAGGNEQFF
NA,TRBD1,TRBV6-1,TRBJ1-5,TGTGCCAGCAGTATCTCTAGGACAGGGCAAAGTCAGCCCCAGCATTTT,CASSISRTGQSQPQHF
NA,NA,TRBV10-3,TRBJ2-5,TGTGCCATCAGTGATATAGGTATCGAAGAGACCCAGTACTTC,CAISDIGIEETQYF
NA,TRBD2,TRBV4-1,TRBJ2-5,TGCGCCAGCAGCCGTGATACTAGCGGGGGCAGGGAGACCCAGTACTTC,CASSRDTSGGRETQYF
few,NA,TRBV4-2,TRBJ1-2,TGTGCCAGCGCAGTGGCAGGGGATTATGGCTACACCTTC,CASAVAGDYGYTF
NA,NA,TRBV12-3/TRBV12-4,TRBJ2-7,TGTGCCAGTAGTGTAGCCCAGGGGGGCCCAGCGGAGTACTTC,CASSVAQGGPAEYF
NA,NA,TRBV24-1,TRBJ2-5,TGTGCCACCAGAGACGGGGCGGCGGTCCCGGAGACCCAGTACTTC,CATRDGAAVPETQYF
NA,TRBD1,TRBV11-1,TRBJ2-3,TGTGCCAGCAGCTTAGGGGCAGGGGGCCGCGGAGATACGCAGTATTTT,CASSLGAGGRGDTQYF
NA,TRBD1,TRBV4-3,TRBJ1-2,TGCGCCAGCAGCCAAGATAACGGACAGGGGAGTTATGGCTACACCTTC,CASSQDNGQGSYGYTF
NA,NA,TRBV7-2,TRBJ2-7,TGTGCCAGCAGCCGAACAGGGCCGGGGGAGCAGTACTTC,CASSRTGPGEQYF
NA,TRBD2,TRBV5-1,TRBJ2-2,TGCGCCAGCAGCTTGAGGGAGCGGGGGCCCTCGAACACCGGGGAGCTGTTTTTT,CASSLRERGPSNTGELFF
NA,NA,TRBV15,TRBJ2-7,TGTGCCACCAAGACTCCGTTCAATGAGCAGTACTTC,CATKTPFNEQYF
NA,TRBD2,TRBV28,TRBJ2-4,TGTGCCAGCAGTTTTTTTGGCGGGGGGTCCGCCAAAAACATTCAGTACTTC,CASSFFGGGSAKNIQYF
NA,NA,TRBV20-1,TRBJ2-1,TGCAGTGCCGCGAGAGGGGCTCGTGGGCATGAGCAGTTCTTC,CSAARGARGHEQFF
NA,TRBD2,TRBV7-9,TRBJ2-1,TGTGCCAGCAGCCCCCCCAACAAGGGGAGGGATGAGCAGTTCTTC,CASSPPNKGRDEQFF
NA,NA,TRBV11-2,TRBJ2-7,TGTGCCAGCAGCGTAACAGGTTTTTGGGAGCAGTACTTC,CASSVTGFWEQYF
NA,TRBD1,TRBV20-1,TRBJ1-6,TGCAGTGCCCAGACAGGGGGGGCTTATAATTCACCCCTCCACTTT,CSAQTGGAYNSPLHF
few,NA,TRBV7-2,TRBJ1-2,TGTGCCAGCAGCTCCCAGATGGACAGCAGGGGCTATGGCTACACCTTC,CASSSQMDSRGYGYTF
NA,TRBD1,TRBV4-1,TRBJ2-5,TGCGCCAGCAGCCAGGGAGGGACAGGGGGCCGTATGGAGACCCAGTACTTC,CASSQGGTGGRMETQYF
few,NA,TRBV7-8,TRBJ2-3,TGTGCCAGCAGCTTATCCCAGCCCCCAGATACGCAGTATTTT,CASSLSQPPDTQYF
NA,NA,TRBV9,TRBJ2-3,TGTGCCAGCAGCGTAGATGGTATAGATACGCAGTATTTT,CASSVDGIDTQYF
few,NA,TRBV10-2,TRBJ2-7,TGCGCCGGAGGGAACTCCTACGAGCAGTACTTC,CAGGNSYEQYF
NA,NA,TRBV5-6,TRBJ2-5,TGTGCCAGCAGCTTGTATGTAGGGACTGGGGAGCAGTACTTC,CASSLYVGTGEQYF
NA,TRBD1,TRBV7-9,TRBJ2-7,TGTGCCAGCAGCTTGGGTTTGGGACAGGGGGCGAGGTACGAGCAGTACTTC,CASSLGLGQGARYEQYF